The source of this T cell receptor beta chain is a study of blood T cells in healthy people across ages. Study results and caveats: Aged donors had fewer naive CD4+ cells and lower diversity than long-lived donors.

The CDR3 runs to 16 residues. Germline V gives CDR1 ENHRY, CDR2 SYGVKD. The junction had 17 bases not matched to a gene; V was cut back by 10 bases and J by 4 bases. Peripheral blood, approximately 10 milliliters per donor, was collected. Researchers report isolating at least 6 million PBMCs per sample. Primed by a sample-barcoded 5' primer and a J-beta primer mix, a second PCR proceeded for 7 to 11 cycles. A template-switch adaptor with 12 random nucleotides tagged each cDNA molecule. In TCRdb, the 5' RACE reads were re-called with MiXCR into one record per CDR3 protein. The data show 1.5 million to 2 million distinct CDR3 sequences, 28% seen once. Comments on this clonotype: Its antigen remains unknown.

V usage is TRBV10-3 and J usage is TRBJ2-3, with 7 bases lining up with TRBD1. The sequence was obtained from a woman in her thirties in good health. Sequencing used blood. Here the CDR3 DNA reads TGTGCCACAAAGGGGGACAGCTCAGCAGGGTCAGATACGCAGTATTTT. It encodes CATKGDSSAGSDTQYF.